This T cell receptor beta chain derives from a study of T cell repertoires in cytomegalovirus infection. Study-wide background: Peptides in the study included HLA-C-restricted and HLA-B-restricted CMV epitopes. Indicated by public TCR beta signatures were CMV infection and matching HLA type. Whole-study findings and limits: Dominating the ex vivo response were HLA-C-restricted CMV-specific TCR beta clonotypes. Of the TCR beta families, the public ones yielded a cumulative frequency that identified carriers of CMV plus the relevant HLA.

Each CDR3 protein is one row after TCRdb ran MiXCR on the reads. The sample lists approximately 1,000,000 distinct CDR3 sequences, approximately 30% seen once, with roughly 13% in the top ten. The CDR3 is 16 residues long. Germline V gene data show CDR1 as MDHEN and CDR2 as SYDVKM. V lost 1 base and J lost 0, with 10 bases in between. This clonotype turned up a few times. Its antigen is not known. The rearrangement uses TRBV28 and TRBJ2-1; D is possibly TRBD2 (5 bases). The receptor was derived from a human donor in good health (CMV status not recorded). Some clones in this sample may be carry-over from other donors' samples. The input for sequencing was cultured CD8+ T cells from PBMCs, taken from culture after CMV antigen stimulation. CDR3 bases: TGTGCCAGCAGTTTATTGAGGGCTAACTCCTACAATGAGCAGTTCTTC. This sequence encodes CASSLLRANSYNEQFF.